This is a list of T cell receptor beta chains from one sample in a study of blood T cells in healthy people across ages. TCRdb passed the 5' RACE reads through MiXCR, listing each CDR3 protein once. Among approximately 1.5 million distinct CDR3 sequences, almost 35% were seen once, and the ten largest hold about 11%. The sample comprised blood. These receptors all stem from a woman aged 25 to 45 in good health. CDR3s include the opening cysteine and the closing phenylalanine or tryptophan. Each record gives: V gene, D gene, J gene, CDR3 length, clone size, CDR3 protein, CDR3 DNA. The D gene is left open where the match is weak. The size of a clone is reported for some rows only, either as once, few or many, or as a class for expanded clones.

TRBV4-1	NA	TRBJ2-1	15	NA	CASSQGLMLLGEQFF	TGCGCCAGCAGCCAAGGACTCATGCTGTTAGGTGAGCAGTTCTTC
TRBV6-5	NA	TRBJ2-1	13	NA	CASSPRKYNEQFF	TGTGCCAGCAGCCCACGGAAGTACAATGAGCAGTTCTTC
TRBV27	TRBD1	TRBJ2-7	13	once	CAGSLQGYYEQYF	TGTGCCGGCAGTTTACAGGGGTATTACGAGCAGTACTTC
TRBV4-1	TRBD1	TRBJ1-2	13	few	CASSQGGTVRNTF	TGCGCCAGCAGCCAAGGGGGGACAGTCAGAAACACCTTC
TRBV13	NA	TRBJ2-7	16	NA	CASSPGRRPLGKEQYF	TGTGCCAGCAGCCCCGGAAGGCGGCCTCTGGGGAAAGAGCAGTACTTC
TRBV5-4	NA	TRBJ2-5	14	NA	CASSSSRDEETQYF	TGTGCCAGCAGCTCCTCACGGGACGAAGAGACCCAGTACTTC
TRBV5-1	TRBD2	TRBJ2-5	14	NA	CASSVLAGKETQYF	TGCGCCAGCAGCGTACTAGCGGGGAAAGAGACCCAGTACTTC
TRBV7-9	TRBD2	TRBJ2-1	12	NA	CASWGEGNEQFF	TGTGCCAGCTGGGGGGAGGGCAATGAGCAGTTCTTC
TRBV28	TRBD1	TRBJ2-5	13	few	CASSRTGVETQYF	TGTGCCAGCAGCCGGACAGGGGTGGAGACCCAGTACTTC
TRBV21-1	NA	TRBJ2-1	16	many	CASRPSYDLVLYEQFF	TGTGCCAGCAGACCATCATACGATCTAGTTCTCTATGAGCAGTTCTTC
TRBV7-9	NA	TRBJ1-6	14	NA	CASSLDSGNSPLHF	TGTGCCAGCAGCTTAGATTCGGGAAATTCACCCCTCCACTTT
TRBV20-1	NA	TRBJ1-1	16	NA	CSARAVRQSRGTEAFF	TGCAGTGCTAGAGCCGTCCGACAGTCGAGGGGTACTGAAGCTTTCTTT
TRBV6-1	TRBD1	TRBJ2-6	14	NA	CASLTGVGANVLTF	TGTGCCAGCTTGACAGGGGTCGGGGCCAACGTCCTGACTTTC
TRBV6-2/TRBV6-3	TRBD2	TRBJ2-5	14	NA	CASRPGTNQETQYF	TGTGCCAGCAGACCCGGGACTAACCAAGAGACCCAGTACTTC
TRBV6-1	TRBD1	TRBJ1-4	14	NA	CASSETGANEKLFF	TGTGCCAGCAGTGAAACAGGGGCTAATGAAAAACTGTTTTTT